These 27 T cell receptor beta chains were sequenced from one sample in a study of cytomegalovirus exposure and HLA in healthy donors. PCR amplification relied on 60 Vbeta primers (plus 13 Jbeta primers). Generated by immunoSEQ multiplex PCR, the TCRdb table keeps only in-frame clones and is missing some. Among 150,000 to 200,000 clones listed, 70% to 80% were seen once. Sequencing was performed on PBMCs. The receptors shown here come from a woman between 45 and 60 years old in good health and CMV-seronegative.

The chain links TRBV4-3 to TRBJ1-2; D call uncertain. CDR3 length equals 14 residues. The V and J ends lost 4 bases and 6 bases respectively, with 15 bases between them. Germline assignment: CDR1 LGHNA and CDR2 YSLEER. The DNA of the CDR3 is TGCGCCAGCAGCCGCGGGCCGGGTATGGATGGCTACACCTTC. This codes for CASSRGPGMDGYTF.

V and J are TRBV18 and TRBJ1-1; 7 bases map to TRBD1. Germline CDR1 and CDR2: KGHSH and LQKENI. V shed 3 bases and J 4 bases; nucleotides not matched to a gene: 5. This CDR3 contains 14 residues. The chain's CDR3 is CASSPTGFSTEAFF. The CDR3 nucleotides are TGTGCCAGCTCACCGACAGGGTTTTCCACTGAAGCTTTCTTT.

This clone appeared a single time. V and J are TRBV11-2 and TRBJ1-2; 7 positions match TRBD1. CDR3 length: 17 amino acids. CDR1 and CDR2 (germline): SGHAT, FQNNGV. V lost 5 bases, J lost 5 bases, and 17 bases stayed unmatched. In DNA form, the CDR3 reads TGTGCCAGCAGCGATCTTAGGACAGGTTTTGCCAGTTATGGCTACACCTTC. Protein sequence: CASSDLRTGFASYGYTF.

The DNA of the CDR3 is TGTGCCAGCAGTGGAGGCGGGGGGGCGACAGATACGCAGTATTTT. Its protein product is CASSGGGGATDTQYF. The genes are TRBV2 and TRBJ2-3, with 9 bases aligning to TRBD2. The germline gives CDR1 SNHLY, CDR2 FYNNEI. The CDR3 runs 15 residues. Trimming took 4 bases from V and 3 from J; bases not matched to a gene: 5.

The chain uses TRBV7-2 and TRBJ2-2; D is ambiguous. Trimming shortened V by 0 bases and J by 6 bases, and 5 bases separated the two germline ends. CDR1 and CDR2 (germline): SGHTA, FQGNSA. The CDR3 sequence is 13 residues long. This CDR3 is CASSLAQAGELFF. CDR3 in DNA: TGTGCCAGCAGCTTAGCTCAGGCCGGGGAGCTGTTTTTT.

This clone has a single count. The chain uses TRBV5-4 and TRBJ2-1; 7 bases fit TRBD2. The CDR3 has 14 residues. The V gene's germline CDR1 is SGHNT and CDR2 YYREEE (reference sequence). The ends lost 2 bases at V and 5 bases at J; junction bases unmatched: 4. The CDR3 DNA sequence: TGTGCCAGCAGCTTCCGGGACTATCACAATGAGCAGTTCTTC. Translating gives CASSFRDYHNEQFF.

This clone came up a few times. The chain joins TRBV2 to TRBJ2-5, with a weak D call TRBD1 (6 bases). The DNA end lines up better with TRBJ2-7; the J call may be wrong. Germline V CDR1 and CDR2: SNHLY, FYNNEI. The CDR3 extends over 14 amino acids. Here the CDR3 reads CASRRRQGSAEQYF. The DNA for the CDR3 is TGTGCCAGCAGAAGGAGGCAGGGGAGTGCCGAGCAGTACTTC.

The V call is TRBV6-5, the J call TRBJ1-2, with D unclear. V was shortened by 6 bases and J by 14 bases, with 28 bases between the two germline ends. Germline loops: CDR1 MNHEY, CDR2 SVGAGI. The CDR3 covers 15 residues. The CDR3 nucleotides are TGTGCCAGCAGGGTTTCCTTAGTCAACCACGAGGGCTGTACCTTC. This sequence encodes CASRVSLVNHEGCTF.

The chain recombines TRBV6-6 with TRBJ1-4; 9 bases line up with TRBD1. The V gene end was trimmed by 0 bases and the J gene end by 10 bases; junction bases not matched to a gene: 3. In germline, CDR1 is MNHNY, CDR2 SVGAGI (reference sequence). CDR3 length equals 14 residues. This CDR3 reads CASSYSGQGGKLFF. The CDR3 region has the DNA TGTGCCAGCAGTTACTCGGGACAGGGAGGAAAACTGTTTTTT.

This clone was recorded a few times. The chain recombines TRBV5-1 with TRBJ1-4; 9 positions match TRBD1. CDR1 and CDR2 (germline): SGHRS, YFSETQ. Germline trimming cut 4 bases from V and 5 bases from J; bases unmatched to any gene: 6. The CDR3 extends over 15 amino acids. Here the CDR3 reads CASSAAGTGNEKLFF. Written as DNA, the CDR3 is TGCGCCAGCAGCGCCGCCGGGACAGGGAATGAAAAACTGTTTTTT.

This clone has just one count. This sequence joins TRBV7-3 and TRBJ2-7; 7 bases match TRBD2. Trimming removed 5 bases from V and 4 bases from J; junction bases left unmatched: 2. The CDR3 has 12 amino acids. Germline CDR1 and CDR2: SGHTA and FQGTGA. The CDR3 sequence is CASSGGEYEQYF. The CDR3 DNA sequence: TGTGCCAGCAGCGGGGGGGAGTACGAGCAGTACTTC.

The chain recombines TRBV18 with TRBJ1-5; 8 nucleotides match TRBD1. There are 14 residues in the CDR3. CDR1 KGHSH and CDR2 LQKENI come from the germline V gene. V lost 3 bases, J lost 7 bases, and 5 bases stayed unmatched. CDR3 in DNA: TGTGCCAGCTCACCCGGACAGGGTGCGCAGCCCCAGCATTTT. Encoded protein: CASSPGQGAQPQHF.

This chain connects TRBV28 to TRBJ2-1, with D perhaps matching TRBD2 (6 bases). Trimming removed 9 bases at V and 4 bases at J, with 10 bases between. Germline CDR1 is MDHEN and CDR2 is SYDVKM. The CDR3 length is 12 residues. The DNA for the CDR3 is TGTGCCAGTAGGGACTTTTACAATGAGCAGTTCTTC. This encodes CASRDFYNEQFF. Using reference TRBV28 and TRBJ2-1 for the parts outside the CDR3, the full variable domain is DVKVTQSSRYLVKRTGEKVFLECVQDMDHENMFWYRQDPGLGLRLIYFSYDVKMKEKGDIPEGYSVSREKKERFSLILESASTNQTSMYLCASRDFYNEQFFGPGTRLTVL.

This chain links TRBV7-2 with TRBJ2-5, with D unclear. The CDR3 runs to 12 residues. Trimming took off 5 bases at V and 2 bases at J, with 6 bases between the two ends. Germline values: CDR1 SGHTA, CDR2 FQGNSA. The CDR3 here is CASSLFQETQYF. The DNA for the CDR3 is TGTGCCAGCAGCCTTTTTCAAGAGACCCAGTACTTC.

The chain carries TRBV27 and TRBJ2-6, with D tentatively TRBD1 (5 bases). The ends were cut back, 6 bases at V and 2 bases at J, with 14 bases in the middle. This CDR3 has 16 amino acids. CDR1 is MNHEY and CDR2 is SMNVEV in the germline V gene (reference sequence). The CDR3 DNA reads TGTGCCAGCAGCCTACTTTCAGGGACTGGGGCCAACGTCCTGACTTTC. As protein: CASSLLSGTGANVLTF.

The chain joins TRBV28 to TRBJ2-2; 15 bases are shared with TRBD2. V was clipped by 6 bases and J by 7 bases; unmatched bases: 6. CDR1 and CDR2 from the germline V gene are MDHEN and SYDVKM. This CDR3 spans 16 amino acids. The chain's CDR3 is CASSLGLAGGGGELFF. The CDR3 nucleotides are TGTGCCAGCAGCCTCGGACTAGCGGGAGGGGGCGGGGAGCTGTTTTTT.

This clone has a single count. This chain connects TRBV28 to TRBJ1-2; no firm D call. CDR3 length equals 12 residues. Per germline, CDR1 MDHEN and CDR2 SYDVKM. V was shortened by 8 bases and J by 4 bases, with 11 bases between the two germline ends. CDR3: CASGQALYGYTF. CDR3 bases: TGTGCCAGCGGGCAGGCGCTCTATGGCTACACCTTC.

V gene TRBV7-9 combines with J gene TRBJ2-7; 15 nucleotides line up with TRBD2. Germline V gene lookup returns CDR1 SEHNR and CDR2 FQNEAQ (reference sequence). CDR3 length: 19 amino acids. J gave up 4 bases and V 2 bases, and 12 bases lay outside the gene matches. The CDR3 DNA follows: TGTGCCAGCAGCTTAATCCTCGGACTAGCGGGAGGGGAGCCTTACGAGCAGTACTTC. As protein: CASSLILGLAGGEPYEQYF. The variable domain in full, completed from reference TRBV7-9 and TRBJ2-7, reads DTGVSQNPRHKITKRGQNVTFRCDPISEHNRLYWYRQTLGQGPEFLTYFQNEAQLEKSRLLSDRFSAERPKGSFSTLEIQRTEQGDSAMYLCASSLILGLAGGEPYEQYFGPGTRLTVT.

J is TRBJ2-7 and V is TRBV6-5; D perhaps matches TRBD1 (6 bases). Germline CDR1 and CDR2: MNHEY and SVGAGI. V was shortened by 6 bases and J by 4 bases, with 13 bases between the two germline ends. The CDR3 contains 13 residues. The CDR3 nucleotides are TGTGCCAGCAGGAGCAGGGGCCTTTACGAGCAGTACTTC. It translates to CASRSRGLYEQYF.

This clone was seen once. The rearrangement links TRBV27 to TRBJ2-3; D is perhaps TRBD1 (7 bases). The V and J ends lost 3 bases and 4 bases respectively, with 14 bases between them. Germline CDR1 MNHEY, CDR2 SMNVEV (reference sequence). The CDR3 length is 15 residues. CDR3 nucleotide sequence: TGTGCCAGCAGTTTGCGGGAAGGGGGCGCAGATACGCAGTATTTT. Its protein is CASSLREGGADTQYF.

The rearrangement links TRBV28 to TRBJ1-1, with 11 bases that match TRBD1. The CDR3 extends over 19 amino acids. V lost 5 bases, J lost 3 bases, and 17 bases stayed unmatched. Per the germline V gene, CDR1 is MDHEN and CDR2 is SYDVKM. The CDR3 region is CASSISYFGQGAYDTEAFF. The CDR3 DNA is TGTGCCAGCAGTATCTCCTACTTCGGACAGGGGGCCTATGACACTGAAGCTTTCTTT.

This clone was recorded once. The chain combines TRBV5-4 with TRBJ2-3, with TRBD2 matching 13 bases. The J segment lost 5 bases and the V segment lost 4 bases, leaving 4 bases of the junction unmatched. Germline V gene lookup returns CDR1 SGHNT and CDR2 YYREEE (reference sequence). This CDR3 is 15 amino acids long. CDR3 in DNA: TGTGCCAGCAGCCTAAGGACTAGCGGGGGAGATACGCAGTATTTT. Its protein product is CASSLRTSGGDTQYF.

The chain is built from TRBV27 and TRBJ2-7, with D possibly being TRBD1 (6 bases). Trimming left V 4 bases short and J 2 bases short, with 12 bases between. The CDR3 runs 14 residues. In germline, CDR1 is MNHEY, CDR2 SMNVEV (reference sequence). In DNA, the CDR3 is TGTGCCAGCAGTTATGGGACAAGCACCTACGAGCAGTACTTC. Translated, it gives CASSYGTSTYEQYF.

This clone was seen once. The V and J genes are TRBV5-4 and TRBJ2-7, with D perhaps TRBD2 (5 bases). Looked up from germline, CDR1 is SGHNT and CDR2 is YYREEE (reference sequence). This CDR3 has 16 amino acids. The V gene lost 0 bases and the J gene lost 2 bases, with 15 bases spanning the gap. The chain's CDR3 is CASSLVLSKRTYEQYF. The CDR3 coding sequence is TGTGCCAGCAGCTTGGTATTAAGCAAGCGGACCTACGAGCAGTACTTC.

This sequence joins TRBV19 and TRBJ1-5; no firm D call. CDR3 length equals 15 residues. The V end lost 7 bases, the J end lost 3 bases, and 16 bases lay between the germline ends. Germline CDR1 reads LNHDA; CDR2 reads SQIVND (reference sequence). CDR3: CASTPAGIVNQPQHF. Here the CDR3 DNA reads TGTGCCAGTACCCCGGCGGGGATAGTCAATCAGCCCCAGCATTTT.

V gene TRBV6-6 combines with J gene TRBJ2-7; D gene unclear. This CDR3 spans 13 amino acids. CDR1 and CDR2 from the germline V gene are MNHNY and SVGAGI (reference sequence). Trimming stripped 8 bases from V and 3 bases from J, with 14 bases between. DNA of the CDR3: TGTGCCAGCCGACCGACACAAGGCTACGAGCAGTACTTC. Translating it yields CASRPTQGYEQYF.

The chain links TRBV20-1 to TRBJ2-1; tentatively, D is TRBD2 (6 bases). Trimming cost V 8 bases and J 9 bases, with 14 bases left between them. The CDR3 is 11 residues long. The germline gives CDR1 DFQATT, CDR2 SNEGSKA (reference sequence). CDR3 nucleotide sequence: TGCAGTTCGTGGATCGGGGGTGAGCAGTTCTTC. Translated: CSSWIGGEQFF.